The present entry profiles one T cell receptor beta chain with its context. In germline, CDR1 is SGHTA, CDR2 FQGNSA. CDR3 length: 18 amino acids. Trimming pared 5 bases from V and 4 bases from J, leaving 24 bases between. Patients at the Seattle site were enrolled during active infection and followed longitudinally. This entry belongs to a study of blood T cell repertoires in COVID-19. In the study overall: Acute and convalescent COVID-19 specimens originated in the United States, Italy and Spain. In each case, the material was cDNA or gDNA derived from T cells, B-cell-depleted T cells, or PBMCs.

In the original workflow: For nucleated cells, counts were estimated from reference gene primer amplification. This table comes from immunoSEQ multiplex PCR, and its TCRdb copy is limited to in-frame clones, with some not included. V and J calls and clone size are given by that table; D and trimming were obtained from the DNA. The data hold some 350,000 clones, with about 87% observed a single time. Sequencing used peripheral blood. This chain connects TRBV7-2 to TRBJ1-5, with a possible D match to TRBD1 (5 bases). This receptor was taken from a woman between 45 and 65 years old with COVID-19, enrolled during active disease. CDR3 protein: CASSPSLVAGRTNQPQHF. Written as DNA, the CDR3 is TGTGCCAGCAGCCCCTCCTTGGTGGCAGGGAGGACAAATCAGCCCCAGCATTTT.